The 21 T cell receptor beta chains below come from one sample, sequenced in a study of cytomegalovirus exposure and HLA in healthy donors. This PCR relied on a set of 60 Vbeta primers and 13 Jbeta primers. Only in-frame clones appear in the TCRdb table, and some are missing; sequencing was by immunoSEQ multiplex PCR. The repertoire has about 200,000 clones, 75% to 90% of them found once; the top ten carry about 1.2%. The sample taken for sequencing was PBMCs. The origin of the receptors is a man younger than 45 in good health and CMV-seronegative.

This clone was counted once. The V and J genes are TRBV28 and TRBJ2-7; a possible D gene is TRBD2 (5 bases). CDR1 and CDR2 (germline): MDHEN, SYDVKM. The CDR3 loop spans 15 amino acids. The V and J ends lost 4 bases and 2 bases respectively, with 15 bases between them. DNA for the CDR3: TGTGCCAGCAGTTCGACTCGGACGGGAACCTACGAGCAGTACTTC. Protein product: CASSSTRTGTYEQYF.

The chain links TRBV28 to TRBJ1-1; D unresolved. Germline CDR1 MDHEN, CDR2 SYDVKM. The CDR3 extends over 13 amino acids. Trimming left V 7 bases short and J 11 bases short, with 20 bases between. The CDR3 DNA reads TGTGCCAGCAACGCCCTCCCCTCTTCCAGGGCTTTCTTT. It codes for CASNALPSSRAFF. Filled out from reference TRBV28 and TRBJ1-1, the complete variable domain reads DVKVTQSSRYLVKRTGEKVFLECVQDMDHENMFWYRQDPGLGLRLIYFSYDVKMKEKGDIPEGYSVSREKKERFSLILESASTNQTSMYLCASNALPSSRAFFGQGTRLTVV.

The chain has TRBV7-9 and TRBJ1-6; tentatively, D is TRBD1 (6 bases). With 2 bases removed from V and 9 bases from J, the gap between germline ends came to 11 bases. This CDR3 has 14 amino acids. Germline V CDR1 and CDR2: SEHNR, FQNEAQ (reference sequence). The CDR3 loop is CASSLTGLASPLHF. CDR3 sequence (DNA): TGTGCCAGCAGCTTAACAGGGTTGGCTTCACCCCTCCACTTT.

J is TRBJ2-3 and V is TRBV28, with D unresolved. CDR1 is MDHEN and CDR2 is SYDVKM in the germline V gene. This CDR3 region has 11 residues. Trimming stripped 8 bases from V and 4 bases from J, with 7 bases between. CDR3 coding DNA: TGTGCCAGCCAGTCTTCAGATACGCAGTATTTT. Amino acids: CASQSSDTQYF.

With respect to this clone: Mismatch with germline at one junction end may stem from a read error. The gene calls are TRBV13 and TRBJ2-3; D is unclear. Germline V gene sequence: CDR1 PRHDT, CDR2 FYEKMQ (reference sequence). This CDR3 has 11 residues. CDR3 sequence (DNA): TGTGCCAGCAGCTTCGCCCTCTTTACGGTATTT. Residues: CASSFALFTVF.

V gene TRBV27 combines with J gene TRBJ1-1; 8 nucleotides agree with TRBD1. V was clipped by 1 base and J by 9 bases; unmatched bases: 4. Germline assignment: CDR1 MNHEY and CDR2 SMNVEV (reference sequence). This CDR3 has 13 amino acids. The CDR3 sequence is CASSLYGQGQAFF. The DNA of the CDR3 is TGTGCCAGCAGTTTATACGGACAGGGCCAAGCTTTCTTT.

V is TRBV29-1 and J is TRBJ2-3; unclear D gene. The CDR3 loop spans 13 amino acids. V was trimmed by 4 bases and J by 4 bases, leaving 12 bases between them. Germline values: CDR1 SQVTM, CDR2 ANQGSEA. CDR3 sequence: CSVAVYLADTQYF. DNA of the CDR3: TGCAGCGTTGCAGTATACCTAGCAGATACGCAGTATTTT.

This CDR3 reads CASSYTWTSGYNEQFF. Written as DNA, the CDR3 is TGTGCCAGCAGTTACACCTGGACTAGCGGCTACAATGAGCAGTTCTTC. The chain employs TRBV6-5 and TRBJ2-1; TRBD2 matches 10 bases. J gave up 3 bases and V 2 bases, and 4 bases lay outside the gene matches. The CDR3 has 16 residues. CDR1 is MNHEY, CDR2 SVGAGI, per germline.

V and J are TRBV19 and TRBJ2-7, with 11 bases fitting TRBD1. CDR3 length: 15 amino acids. The junction had 8 bases not matched to a gene; V was cut back by 7 bases and J by 3 bases. Germline values: CDR1 LNHDA, CDR2 SQIVND (reference sequence). CDR3 sequence reads: CASTPGTGGLYEQYF. The CDR3 coding sequence is TGTGCCAGTACCCCCGGGACAGGGGGACTCTACGAGCAGTACTTC.

This chain joins TRBV2 and TRBJ2-7; 9 bases line up with TRBD1. The V and J ends lost 6 bases and 0 bases, in that order; junction bases with no gene match: 0. The V gene's germline CDR1 is SNHLY and CDR2 FYNNEI. The CDR3 spans 13 residues. In DNA form, the CDR3 reads TGTGCCAGCAGGGACAGGGGCTCCTACGAGCAGTACTTC. Protein product: CASRDRGSYEQYF. The full variable domain, completed using reference TRBV2 and TRBJ2-7, is EPEVTQTPSHQVTQMGQEVILRCVPISNHLYFYWYRQILGQKVEFLVSFYNNEISEKSEIFDDQFSVERPDGSNFTLKIRSTKLEDSAMYFCASRDRGSYEQYFGPGTRLTVT.

This chain links TRBV7-9 with TRBJ1-1; D is unresolved. The V gene lost 1 base and the J gene lost 7 bases, with 10 bases spanning the gap. This CDR3 contains 13 residues. Germline assignment: CDR1 SEHNR and CDR2 FQNEAQ (reference sequence). For the CDR3, the DNA is TGTGCCAGCAGCTTAGTAGTTGAGGGTGAAGCTTTCTTT. It yields the protein CASSLVVEGEAFF. Full variable domain (missing parts from reference TRBV7-9 and TRBJ1-1): DTGVSQNPRHKITKRGQNVTFRCDPISEHNRLYWYRQTLGQGPEFLTYFQNEAQLEKSRLLSDRFSAERPKGSFSTLEIQRTEQGDSAMYLCASSLVVEGEAFFGQGTRLTVV.

The chain recombines TRBV7-8 with TRBJ1-4; TRBD1 matches at 9 bases. Trimming removed 3 bases from V and 7 bases from J; junction bases left unmatched: 3. In germline, CDR1 is SGHVS, CDR2 FQNEAQ. This CDR3 region has 14 residues. CDR3 protein: CASSLGTGSEKLFF. The CDR3 DNA sequence: TGTGCCAGCAGCTTGGGGACAGGGTCTGAAAAACTGTTTTTT.

The sample holds one count of this clone. Other nucleotide sequences from this sample produce the same CDR3. The V gene is TRBV28, the J gene TRBJ2-3, with 8 bases identical to TRBD2. In germline, CDR1 is MDHEN, CDR2 SYDVKM. The CDR3 has 15 amino acids. Unmatched junction bases numbered 5, after V lost 1 base and J lost 5 bases. CDR3 in amino acids: CASSLSGGRGDTQYF. As DNA, the CDR3 is TGTGCCAGCAGTTTATCGGGGGGGCGGGGAGATACGCAGTATTTT.

The gene calls are TRBV18 and TRBJ2-7, with 7 bases identical to TRBD1. The CDR3 length is 14 residues. J lost 6 bases, V lost 3 bases, and 8 bases had no gene match. Germline-derived CDR1 and CDR2 are KGHSH and LQKENI. The CDR3 nucleotides read TGTGCCAGCTCACCGAGGGGGCTCAATGGCGAGCAGTACTTC. As protein: CASSPRGLNGEQYF. Complete variable domain (other parts from reference TRBV18 and TRBJ2-7): NAGVMQNPRHLVRRRGQEARLRCSPMKGHSHVYWYRQLPEEGLKFMVYLQKENIIDESGMPKERFSAEFPKEGPSILRIQQVVRGDSAAYFCASSPRGLNGEQYFGPGTRLTVT.

The chain joins TRBV6-1 to TRBJ2-5; D gene ambiguous. The J call may be faulty, since TRBJ2-7 better matches the DNA end. The CDR3 has 12 amino acids. Germline CDR1 and CDR2: MNHNS and SASEGT. The CDR3 region is CASSEVPYEQYF. CDR3 coding DNA: TGTGCCAGCAGTGAAGTCCCCTACGAGCAGTACTTC.

A word on this clone: One end of the junction varies from germline; a read error may be responsible. This chain uses TRBV7-9 with TRBJ2-2, with 7 bases aligning to TRBD1. The germline V gene has CDR1 SEHNR and CDR2 FQNEAQ (reference sequence). The CDR3 length is 15 residues. The CDR3 reads CSSSLVVGGIGELFF. The CDR3 coding sequence is TGTTCCAGCAGCTTAGTAGTAGGGGGCATCGGGGAGCTGTTTTTT.

The CDR3: CASSERRAANTEAFF. CDR3 DNA sequence: TGCGCCAGCAGTGAGAGGAGGGCAGCTAACACTGAAGCTTTCTTT. This sequence joins TRBV10-1 and TRBJ1-1, with D unresolved. V was shortened by 2 bases and J by 2 bases, with 12 bases between the two germline ends. The CDR3 is made up of 15 amino acids. Germline V gene lookup returns CDR1 WNHNN and CDR2 SYGVQD (reference sequence).

This chain connects TRBV18 to TRBJ1-1, with a weak D call TRBD1 (5 bases). CDR3 size: 15 residues. The germline V and J ends were trimmed by 6 bases and 0 bases, with 14 bases remaining between them. Germline assignment: CDR1 KGHSH and CDR2 LQKENI. CDR3 amino acids: CASSLLDSLNTEAFF. Written as DNA, the CDR3 is TGTGCCAGCTCCCTTCTAGACAGCTTGAACACTGAAGCTTTCTTT.

J is TRBJ1-1 and V is TRBV6-5; the D gene is possibly TRBD1 (6 bases). CDR3 length: 14 amino acids. Germline V CDR1 and CDR2: MNHEY, SVGAGI. The V end was cut by 3 bases, the J end by 10 bases, with 18 bases between. CDR3 DNA sequence: TGTGCCAGCAGTTATATCGGACAGACTCCAGGAGCTTTCTTT. This gives the protein CASSYIGQTPGAFF.

The chain carries TRBV6-5 and TRBJ1-2; D remains unclear. Germline CDR1 reads MNHEY; CDR2 reads SVGAGI. The CDR3 sequence is 12 residues long. V was cut by 8 bases and J by 7 bases, with 14 bases left in between. CDR3 amino acids: CASAPVGIGYTF. DNA of the CDR3: TGTGCCAGCGCACCGGTGGGCATTGGCTACACCTTC.

This chain links TRBV5-1 with TRBJ2-6; 7 bases match TRBD1. The CDR3 covers 17 residues. Germline V gives CDR1 SGHRS, CDR2 YFSETQ. Trimming cost V 0 bases and J 3 bases; bases outside gene matches: 6. The CDR3 sequence: CASSLGQGRVGANVLTF. The CDR3 DNA sequence: TGCGCCAGCAGCTTGGGACAGGGCCGAGTTGGGGCCAACGTCCTGACTTTC.